This TCR beta chain was sequenced during a study of radiation and T cells in renal cell carcinoma. Germline trimming cut 6 bases from V and 0 bases from J; bases unmatched to any gene: 7. The V gene's germline CDR1 is SNHLY and CDR2 FYNNEI. The CDR3 extends over 15 amino acids. A remark on this clone: Its antigen is as yet unknown.

Study-wide results and caveats: From baseline, blood top tumor clonotypes peaked at 2 weeks post-radiation.

The table came from immunoSEQ multiplex PCR; TCRdb's copy has only in-frame clones and leaves some out. This sample carries roughly 78,000 clones, roughly 82% of them seen once, and the ten largest clones take roughly 6%. Time point indicated: blood 2 weeks post-SBRT. Regarding treatment: 15 Gy SBRT to primary tumor, nephrectomy 4 weeks later. This material consisted of blood, taken from a patient whose treatment included radiotherapy and nephrectomy. The chain employs TRBV2 and TRBJ1-1; 7 bases agree with TRBD1. This clonotype originated in a man between 60 and 75 years old with renal cell carcinoma. The CDR3 reads CASRFYRGMNTEAFF. CDR3 bases: TGTGCCAGCAGGTTTTACAGGGGAATGAACACTGAAGCTTTCTTT.